Included here is one T cell receptor beta chain sequence, with context. The antigen it binds to is not known. Base qualities are not at hand, and no much larger clone is one base apart. The immunoSEQ Assay was used to sequence TCRbeta CDR3 regions. After extraction, genomic DNA underwent amplification by bias-controlled multiplex PCR, followed by high-throughput sequencing. Per the original workflow: To quantify the absolute abundance of every unique TCRbeta CDR3 region, sequences were collapsed and filtered. T cell fraction was estimated by normalizing TCRbeta template counts to usable DNA, with usable DNA measured through amplification of reference genes found in all nucleated cells. Repertoire TCRs were annotated as SARS-CoV-2-specific when V gene, CDR3 amino acid sequence and J gene were exactly matched to a known reactive TCR set. The reference SARS-CoV-2 TCR set came from MIRA and was filtered for enrichment in COVID-19-positive ImmuneCODE repertoires, removing public or cross-reactive TCRs. Using the MIRA antigens, annotated TCRs were further analysed by specific ORF or by position within an ORF. Breadth was defined as the number of annotated unique rearrangements divided by the total number of unique productive rearrangements, and depth was defined as the summed frequency of the annotated unique rearrangements. Two-sided Wilcoxon rank-sum tests were used to compare TCR breadth between groups. Imported from immuneACCESS, the table was reduced by TCRdb to in-frame sequences with V and J called. These copies leave out some clones; in studies compared against another copy, an unresolved V gene accounts for under half, and the cause of the remainder is not known. V, J and clone size were drawn from that table, and D and trimming were deduced from the DNA. The sample includes fewer than 300,000 clones, with roughly 86% observed a single time. The ten largest clones capture around 3% of the sample.

The treatment or condition label for this specimen denotes: roughly 20 received Ad26.COV2.S at low or high dose, single or two shots; about five received placebo; per-sample allocation not given. For vaccine and placebo recipients, repertoires were sequenced using samples collected on day 63 after the first injection. Cohort 1b enrolled about two dozen adults aged 18-55 years at a single site in Boston, USA, between 29 July and 7 August 2020. As a vaccine, Ad26.COV2.S was a replication-incompetent adenovirus type 26 vector that expressed a prefusion-stabilized SARS-CoV-2 spike protein derived from the original Wuhan strain. These data are taken from a study of Ad26.COV2.S vaccination and SARS-CoV-2 variants (dated by TCRdb to the early 2020s). In the study overall: Vaccine-arm donors came from COV1001, a multicentre, randomized, double-blind, placebo-controlled phase I-IIa trial of Ad26.COV2.S in healthy adults. Ad26.COV2.S was administered intramuscularly at 5 x 10^10 or 1 x 10^11 viral particles, either as a single shot or as two shots given 56 days apart. TCRbeta repertoire sequencing served as the tool for gauging how specific and how broad the SARS-CoV-2-reactive T cell receptors were following Ad26.COV2.S vaccination. The TCR-sequenced set comprised approximately 32 samples: roughly 19 Ad26.COV2.S vaccine recipients, 5 placebo recipients and 8 SARS-CoV-2 convalescent individuals. Participants in the trial were split at random into five groups of five each, receiving low-dose or high-dose Ad26.COV2.S once or twice, or else placebo on both occasions. Blinding of investigators to trial group allocation was maintained during experiments and outcome assessment.

A distance of 22 bases separates the germline ends of V and J, which lose 8 bases and 5 bases respectively. The germline V gene supplies CDR1 SNHLY and CDR2 FYNNEI. Including the terminal cysteine and phenylalanine, the CDR3 comprises 15 residues. Only the CDR3 region is kept as DNA, spanning 45 bases read in frame from base 1. Overall results and qualifications from the work: Compared with placebo recipients, Ad26.COV2.S recipients showed higher spike-specific TCR breadth (P = 0.0014). After vaccination, substantial breadth of spike-specific CD8+ and CD4+ T cell responses was reported. According to the authors, total T cell responses may have been underestimated by the TCR breadth and depth analyses. The study was not powered for comparison of responses between vaccine doses or regimens. Vaccine and placebo recipients had similar non-spike TCR breadth, a finding consistent with the vaccine containing only spike.

This receptor was taken from a person between 18 and 59 years old who received the Ad26.COV2.S COVID-19 vaccine or a placebo. The rearranged segments are TRBV2 and TRBJ2-7, with the D call perhaps TRBD1 or TRBD2, each one matching 5 bases. The input for sequencing was peripheral blood, taken in a trial of Ad26.COV2.S vaccine versus placebo. CDR3 reads: CASGRRGNTGDEQYF. The nucleotide sequence is given as TGTGCCAGCGGACGAAGGGGTAACACCGGGGACGAGCAGTACTTC.